Listed here is a single TCR beta chain. The CDR3 covers 15 residues. Deletions cut 3 bases from V and 1 base from J, with 15 bases between. Germline V gives CDR1 SQVTM, CDR2 ANQGSEA. TCRdb recomputed calls from the RACE reads with MiXCR, one row per CDR3 protein. Here the sample spans tens of thousands of distinct CDR3 sequences, roughly 7.6% being singletons. These data are taken from a study of human T cells and chemical hapten exposure. The time point was: pre-sensitization, week 0. Treatment specified: therapeutic diphenylcyclopropenone sensitization with weekly scalp DPC. This chain links TRBV29-1 with TRBJ1-1, with D uncertain. The sequence derives from a woman in her forties or fifties with alopecia areata. Some clones in this sample may be carry-over from other donors' samples. Sequencing was performed on whole blood, taken in connection with sensitization to the hapten diphenylcyclopropenone (DPC). The CDR3 protein is CSVDDPGSANTEAFF. The DNA for the CDR3 is TGCAGCGTTGACGACCCAGGCAGCGCGAACACTGAAGCTTTCTTT.